These 23 T cell receptor beta chains were sequenced from one sample in a study of identifying expanded T cells in peripheral blood. Using immunoSEQ multiplex PCR, the repertoire was profiled, and TCRdb retains in-frame clones only, with some absent. The sample records some 100,000 clones, around 90% being singletons. The source material was blood. The receptors come from a person aged 18 to 75 in good health.

The CDR3 is CASSYPPGQGYQPQHF. The CDR3 DNA reads as TGTGCCAGCAGTTACCCACCGGGACAGGGGTATCAGCCCCAGCATTTT. The chain carries TRBV6-6 and TRBJ1-5, with 10 bases that match TRBD1. The CDR3 length is 16 residues. The V and J ends lost 2 bases and 5 bases, in that order; junction bases with no gene match: 6. Per the germline V gene, CDR1 is MNHNY and CDR2 is SVGAGI (reference sequence).

This chain links TRBV6-5 with TRBJ2-6; D uncertain. V was clipped by 7 bases and J by 9 bases, with 13 bases between them. This CDR3 contains 13 residues. From germline, CDR1 is MNHEY and CDR2 SVGAGI. In DNA, the CDR3 is TGTGCCAGCACCACATACCCAAGCAACGTCCTGACTTTC. Its protein product is CASTTYPSNVLTF.

The rearrangement uses TRBV15 and TRBJ1-4; the D gene is possibly TRBD1 (5 bases). The germline gives CDR1 LNHNV, CDR2 YYDKDF (reference sequence). The CDR3 has 15 amino acids. Trimming removed 0 bases from V and 7 bases from J, with 12 bases in between. DNA of the CDR3: TGTGCCACCAGCAGAGATCTCCAGGGAGGTGAAAAACTGTTTTTT. Amino acids: CATSRDLQGGEKLFF.

About this clone itself: The sample contains more than one DNA sequence encoding this CDR3. The chain employs TRBV5-8 and TRBJ1-1; D uncertain. CDR3 size: 15 residues. Germline loops: CDR1 SGHTS, CDR2 YDEGEE. V was cut by 0 bases and J by 2 bases, with 11 bases left in between. CDR3 sequence (DNA): TGTGCCAGCAGCTTGGGGGATAGACTAAACACTGAAGCTTTCTTT. Translating it yields CASSLGDRLNTEAFF.

Only one count was recorded for this clone. This chain uses TRBV4-3 with TRBJ2-1; D is undetermined. The CDR3 is 16 amino acids. Trimming took off 3 bases at V and 9 bases at J, with 21 bases between the two ends. CDR1 and CDR2 from the germline V gene are LGHNA and YSLEER. DNA for the CDR3: TGCGCCAGCAGCCAGGTTGAAGGACCGCCACCGAGTGAGCAGTTCTTC. The encoded protein is CASSQVEGPPPSEQFF.

The gene calls are TRBV7-9 and TRBJ2-7; the D gene is possibly TRBD1 (5 bases). The CDR3 is 15 amino acids. From germline, CDR1 is SEHNR and CDR2 FQNEAQ (reference sequence). V was trimmed by 5 bases and J by 6 bases, leaving 20 bases between them. Here the CDR3 reads CASSQKTTPTAEQYF. CDR3 sequence (DNA): TGTGCCAGCAGCCAGAAGACGACCCCGACAGCCGAGCAGTACTTC.

The gene calls are TRBV4-1 and TRBJ2-3, with D possibly being TRBD1 or TRBD2 (6 bases each). The V and J ends lost 6 bases and 0 bases respectively, with 13 bases between them. Germline CDR1 MGHRA, CDR2 YSYEKL. CDR3 length: 15 residues. For the CDR3, the DNA is TGCGCCAGCAGTGCTTGGGGGGCTAGCACAGATACGCAGTATTTT. This codes for CASSAWGASTDTQYF.

This clone was observed a single time. The chain couples TRBV27 to TRBJ2-3; the D gene is possibly TRBD2 (6 bases). V lost 4 bases and J lost 4, with 12 bases in between. In germline, CDR1 is MNHEY, CDR2 SMNVEV (reference sequence). The CDR3 consists of 14 residues. The CDR3 loop is CASSYGSRADTQYF. The CDR3 bases are TGTGCCAGCAGTTACGGGAGCCGGGCAGATACGCAGTATTTT.

The V gene is TRBV7-9, the J gene TRBJ1-2, with no clear D. With 1 base removed from V and 7 bases from J, the gap between germline ends came to 7 bases. CDR3 size: 12 residues. Germline V lookup: CDR1 SEHNR, CDR2 FQNEAQ (reference sequence). Here the CDR3 reads CASSLEDPGYTF. The CDR3 DNA reads TGTGCCAGCAGCTTAGAAGACCCTGGCTACACCTTC.

This chain joins TRBV30 and TRBJ2-5, with D unresolved. Trimming pared 7 bases from V and 3 bases from J, leaving 9 bases between. The CDR3 consists of 11 residues. The germline V gene has CDR1 GTSNPN and CDR2 SVGIG (reference sequence). CDR3 in DNA: TGTGCCTACGGTCTAAAAGAGACCCAGTACTTC. Translated: CAYGLKETQYF.

The rearrangement joins TRBV4-1 to TRBJ1-1; D is unclear. The V and J ends lost 0 bases and 1 base respectively, with 3 bases between them. Germline CDR1 MGHRA, CDR2 YSYEKL. This CDR3 is 13 amino acids long. CDR3 residues: CASSQDENTEAFF. CDR3 coding DNA: TGCGCCAGCAGCCAAGATGAGAACACTGAAGCTTTCTTT.

CDR3 region: CASSDQTGEKLFF. Here the CDR3 DNA reads TGTGCCAGCAGCGATCAGACAGGGGAAAAACTGTTTTTT. The genes are TRBV9 and TRBJ1-4, with 7 bases fitting TRBD1. The CDR3 loop spans 13 amino acids. CDR1 SGDLS and CDR2 YYNGEE come from the germline V gene. The J segment lost 8 bases and the V segment lost 3 bases, leaving 4 bases of the junction unmatched.

This chain joins TRBV18 and TRBJ1-5; possibly TRBD1 for D (5 bases). V was clipped by 9 bases and J by 3 bases, with 12 bases between them. The CDR3 covers 13 residues. The V gene's germline CDR1 is KGHSH and CDR2 LQKENI. Here the CDR3 reads CASFQGANQPQHF. In nucleotides, the CDR3 is TGTGCCAGTTTTCAGGGCGCCAATCAGCCCCAGCATTTT. Full variable domain (outside the CDR3, taken from reference TRBV18 and TRBJ1-5): NAGVMQNPRHLVRRRGQEARLRCSPMKGHSHVYWYRQLPEEGLKFMVYLQKENIIDESGMPKERFSAEFPKEGPSILRIQQVVRGDSAAYFCASFQGANQPQHFGDGTRLSIL.

The chain is built from TRBV5-6 and TRBJ2-1, with 12 bases lining up with TRBD2. The CDR3 is 15 amino acids. With 5 bases clipped from V and 7 bases from J, the junction kept 7 bases outside the gene matches. Germline loops: CDR1 SGHDT, CDR2 YYEEEE. The CDR3 nucleotides read TGTGCCAGCAGGCAACTAGCGGGGGGAGGTAATGAGCAGTTCTTC. Translation: CASRQLAGGGNEQFF.

The chain is built from TRBV28 and TRBJ2-1, with 8 nucleotides matching TRBD2. The CDR3 runs to 15 residues. V lost 6 bases to trimming and J lost 0 bases; unmatched junction nucleotides: 4. The germline V gene has CDR1 MDHEN and CDR2 SYDVKM. The CDR3 reads CASSTSGNSYNEQFF. DNA of the CDR3: TGTGCCAGCAGCACTAGCGGCAACTCCTACAATGAGCAGTTCTTC.

The CDR3 region has the DNA TGCGCCAGCAGCAGGGACAGGCCGAACACCGGGGAGCTGTTTTTT. As protein: CASSRDRPNTGELFF. The chain links TRBV5-1 to TRBJ2-2; 8 positions agree with TRBD1. CDR3 size: 15 residues. Unmatched junction bases numbered 2, after V lost 4 bases and J lost 0 bases. Germline V gene sequence: CDR1 SGHRS, CDR2 YFSETQ.

J is TRBJ1-2 and V is TRBV6-5, with a tentative D call TRBD1 (6 bases). The germline V gene has CDR1 MNHEY and CDR2 SVGAGI. The CDR3 spans 13 residues. Trimming left V 6 bases short and J 5 bases short, with 13 bases between. DNA of the CDR3: TGTGCCAGCAGACAGGGACCGAGTTATGGCTACACCTTC. Its protein is CASRQGPSYGYTF.

This clone was seen more than once but under ten times. V is TRBV6-6 and J is TRBJ2-3; TRBD2 matches 12 bases. Losses at the gene ends were 5 bases for V and 5 bases for J; bases not matched to a gene: 8. Per the germline V gene, CDR1 is MNHNY and CDR2 is SVGAGI (reference sequence). The CDR3 loop spans 16 amino acids. The DNA of the CDR3 is TGTGCCAGCAGTCCTCGGACTAGCGGGGTGGGAGATACGCAGTATTTT. It yields the protein CASSPRTSGVGDTQYF.

The chain combines TRBV19 with TRBJ1-2; 11 positions agree with TRBD1. V was clipped by 5 bases and J by 3 bases; unmatched bases: 2. CDR3 length: 14 residues. The germline V gene has CDR1 LNHDA and CDR2 SQIVND (reference sequence). The CDR3 coding sequence is TGTGCCAGTAGTCGGGACAGGGGGTACTATGGCTACACCTTC. The encoded protein is CASSRDRGYYGYTF.

V is TRBV27 and J is TRBJ2-7; a possible D gene is TRBD1 (6 bases). Germline loops: CDR1 MNHEY, CDR2 SMNVEV (reference sequence). V gave up 4 bases and J gave up 0 bases, with 10 bases separating them. CDR3 length: 14 residues. CDR3 sequence (DNA): TGTGCCAGCAGTTCAAGGGGGAGCTCCTACGAGCAGTACTTC. Translating it yields CASSSRGSSYEQYF.

The chain joins TRBV9 to TRBJ1-1; D not certain. The CDR3 is made up of 14 amino acids. V shed 0 bases and J shed 4 bases, with 10 bases lying between them. Germline V gene sequence: CDR1 SGDLS, CDR2 YYNGEE. CDR3 coding DNA: TGTGCCAGCAGCGTAGGGGAGGGTGGCACTGAAGCTTTCTTT. Protein product: CASSVGEGGTEAFF.

The rearrangement joins TRBV6-1 to TRBJ1-1; tentative D call: TRBD1 (5 bases). Germline V CDR1 and CDR2: MNHNS, SASEGT. This CDR3 is built from 14 residues. V lost 2 bases and J lost 4, with 11 bases in between. This CDR3 is CASSEFGGGTEAFF. The CDR3 nucleotides are TGTGCCAGCAGTGAATTTGGGGGAGGCACTGAAGCTTTCTTT.

The V and J genes are TRBV2 and TRBJ2-1; D perhaps matches TRBD2 (6 bases). The V end was cut by 3 bases, the J end by 6 bases, with 12 bases between. The CDR3 totals 14 residues. The germline CDR1 and CDR2 sequences are SNHLY and FYNNEI. In nucleotides, the CDR3 is TGTGCCAGCAGTGACTTCGGGGGAGGCAATGAGCAGTTCTTC. It yields the protein CASSDFGGGNEQFF. Using reference TRBV2 and TRBJ2-1 for the parts outside the CDR3, the full variable domain is EPEVTQTPSHQVTQMGQEVILRCVPISNHLYFYWYRQILGQKVEFLVSFYNNEISEKSEIFDDQFSVERPDGSNFTLKIRSTKLEDSAMYFCASSDFGGGNEQFFGPGTRLTVL.